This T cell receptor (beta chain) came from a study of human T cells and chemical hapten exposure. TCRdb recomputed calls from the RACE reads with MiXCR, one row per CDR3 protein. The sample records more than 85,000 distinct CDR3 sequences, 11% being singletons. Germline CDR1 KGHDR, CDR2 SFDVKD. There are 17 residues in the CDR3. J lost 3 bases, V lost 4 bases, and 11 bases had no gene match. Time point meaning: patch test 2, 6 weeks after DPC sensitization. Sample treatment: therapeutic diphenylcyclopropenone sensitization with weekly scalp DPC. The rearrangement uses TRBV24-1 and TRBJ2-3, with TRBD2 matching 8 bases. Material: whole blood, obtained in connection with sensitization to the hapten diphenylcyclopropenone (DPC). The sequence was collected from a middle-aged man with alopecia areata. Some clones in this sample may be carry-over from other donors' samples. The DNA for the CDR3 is TGTGCCACCAGTGACAATACACCGGGACTAGATACAGATACGCAGTATTTT. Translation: CATSDNTPGLDTDTQYF.